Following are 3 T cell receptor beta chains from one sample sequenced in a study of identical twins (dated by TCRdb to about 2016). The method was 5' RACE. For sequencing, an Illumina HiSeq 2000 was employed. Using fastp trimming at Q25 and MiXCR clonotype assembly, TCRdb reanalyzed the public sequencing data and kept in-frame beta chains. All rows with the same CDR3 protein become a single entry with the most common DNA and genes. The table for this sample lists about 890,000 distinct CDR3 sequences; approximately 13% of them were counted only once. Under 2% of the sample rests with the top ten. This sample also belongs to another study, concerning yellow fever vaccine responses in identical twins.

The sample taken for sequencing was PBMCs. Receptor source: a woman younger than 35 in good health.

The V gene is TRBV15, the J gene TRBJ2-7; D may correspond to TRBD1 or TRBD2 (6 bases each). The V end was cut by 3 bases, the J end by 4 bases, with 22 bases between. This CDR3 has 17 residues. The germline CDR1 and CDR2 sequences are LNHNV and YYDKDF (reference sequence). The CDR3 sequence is CATSRDSGSGVSYEQYF. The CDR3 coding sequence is TGTGCCACCAGCAGGGACAGCGGGTCAGGGGTGTCGTACGAGCAGTACTTC. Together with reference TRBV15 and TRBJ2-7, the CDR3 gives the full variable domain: DAMVIQNPRYQVTQFGKPVTLSCSQTLNHNVMYWYQQKSSQAPKLLFHYYDKDFNNEADTPDNFQSRRPNTSFCFLDIRSPGLGDTAMYLCATSRDSGSGVSYEQYFGPGTRLTVT.

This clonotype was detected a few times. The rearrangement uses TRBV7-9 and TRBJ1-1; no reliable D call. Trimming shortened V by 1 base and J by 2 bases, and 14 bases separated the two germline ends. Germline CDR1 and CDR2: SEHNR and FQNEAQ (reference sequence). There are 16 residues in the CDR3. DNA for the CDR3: TGTGCCAGCAGCTTAGTTCCCCGGGGATATAACACTGAAGCTTTCTTT. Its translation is CASSLVPRGYNTEAFF. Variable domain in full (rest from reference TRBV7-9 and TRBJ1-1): DTGVSQNPRHKITKRGQNVTFRCDPISEHNRLYWYRQTLGQGPEFLTYFQNEAQLEKSRLLSDRFSAERPKGSFSTLEIQRTEQGDSAMYLCASSLVPRGYNTEAFFGQGTRLTVV.

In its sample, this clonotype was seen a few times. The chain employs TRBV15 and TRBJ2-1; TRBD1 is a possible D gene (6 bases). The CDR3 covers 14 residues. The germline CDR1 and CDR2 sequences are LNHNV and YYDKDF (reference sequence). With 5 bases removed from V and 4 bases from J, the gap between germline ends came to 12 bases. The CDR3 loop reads CATSLMDSYNEQFF. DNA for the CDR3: TGTGCCACCAGCCTAATGGACAGTTACAATGAGCAGTTCTTC.